The rows below give T cell receptor beta chains drawn from one sample of a study of T cells in Graves' hyperthyroidism and ophthalmopathy. One entry per CDR3 protein results from TCRdb running MiXCR on the multiplex PCR reads. The sample contains about 600,000 distinct CDR3 sequences, 14% of which appear only once. The sequencing input was blood. All receptors come from a woman aged 50 to 60 with Graves' ophthalmopathy. Each CDR3 is given with its conserved first and last residue. The D gene is left open where the match is weak. The size field is filled for only some rows; it gives once, few, many or a size class.

size: NA
D: NA
J: TRBJ1-2
V: TRBV9
CDR3: CASSTTPSPYGYTF
DNA: TGTGCCAGCAGCACGACACCGAGCCCCTATGGCTACACCTTC

size: few
D: NA
J: TRBJ2-2
V: TRBV9
CDR3: CASSVGSDNTGELFF
DNA: TGTGCCAGCAGCGTAGGTAGTGATAACACCGGGGAGCTGTTTTTT

size: NA
D: TRBD1
J: TRBJ1-1
V: TRBV9
CDR3: CASSVAPTGGTEAFF
DNA: TGTGCCAGCAGCGTAGCTCCGACAGGGGGGACTGAAGCTTTCTTT

size: many
D: NA
J: TRBJ2-7
V: TRBV7-2
CDR3: CASSLVLASYEQYF
DNA: TGTGCCAGCAGCTTAGTTCTGGCCTCCTACGAGCAGTACTTC

size: many
D: TRBD1
J: TRBJ1-5
V: TRBV2
CDR3: CASSDRTGNQPQHF
DNA: TGTGCCAGCAGTGACCGGACAGGTAATCAGCCCCAGCATTTT

size: NA
D: NA
J: TRBJ1-2
V: TRBV19
CDR3: CASTSNTVYGYTF
DNA: TGTGCCAGTACCTCAAATACAGTCTATGGCTACACCTTC

size: many
D: TRBD2
J: TRBJ2-7
V: TRBV28
CDR3: CASRSGLAGEKVTREQYF
DNA: TGTGCCAGCAGGTCGGGACTAGCGGGAGAGAAAGTAACTAGGGAGCAGTACTTC

size: few
D: NA
J: TRBJ1-6
V: TRBV3-1
CDR3: CASSLVESPLHF
DNA: TGTGCCAGCAGCCTCGTCGAATCACCCCTCCACTTT

size: few
D: NA
J: TRBJ2-1
V: TRBV20-1
CDR3: CSATTPSRGRTEQFF
DNA: TGCAGTGCTACGACCCCTAGTAGAGGGCGAACTGAGCAGTTCTTC

size: many
D: TRBD2
J: TRBJ2-1
V: TRBV27
CDR3: CASSSPGTSNEQFF
DNA: TGTGCCAGCAGTTCCCCCGGGACTAGCAATGAGCAGTTCTTC

size: many
D: TRBD2
J: TRBJ2-7
V: TRBV10-3
CDR3: CATTGLAPYEQYF
DNA: TGTGCCACGACTGGACTAGCACCCTACGAGCAGTACTTC

size: NA
D: NA
J: TRBJ1-5
V: TRBV20-1
CDR3: CSAALQGNQPQHF
DNA: TGCAGTGCTGCACTACAAGGCAATCAGCCCCAGCATTTT

size: NA
D: NA
J: TRBJ1-1
V: TRBV7-9
CDR3: CASSSFQGSTEAFF
DNA: TGTGCCAGCAGCTCGTTTCAGGGGTCGACTGAAGCTTTCTTT

size: NA
D: TRBD2
J: TRBJ2-1
V: TRBV27
CDR3: CASRETSRYNEQFF
DNA: TGTGCCAGCAGAGAGACTAGCAGGTACAATGAGCAGTTCTTC

size: many
D: TRBD2
J: TRBJ2-3
V: TRBV3-1
CDR3: CASSQDRLAGIDTQYF
DNA: TGTGCCAGCAGCCAAGATCGACTAGCGGGGATAGATACGCAGTATTTT

size: many
D: NA
J: TRBJ1-5
V: TRBV7-2
CDR3: CASSPFDGPNQPQHF
DNA: TGTGCCAGCAGCCCTTTCGACGGCCCCAATCAGCCCCAGCATTTT

size: many
D: NA
J: TRBJ1-3
V: TRBV18
CDR3: CASSPSQAGISGNTIYF
DNA: TGTGCCAGCTCACCATCGCAGGCGGGAATCTCTGGAAACACCATATATTTT

size: many
D: NA
J: TRBJ2-7
V: TRBV5-1
CDR3: CASSRRTMLSYEQYF
DNA: TGCGCCAGCAGCCGGCGGACCATGCTCTCCTACGAGCAGTACTTC

size: many
D: TRBD2
J: TRBJ2-1
V: TRBV20-1
CDR3: CSASRLAEMGNEQFF
DNA: TGCAGTGCTAGTAGACTAGCGGAGATGGGGAATGAGCAGTTCTTC

size: NA
D: NA
J: TRBJ2-1
V: TRBV9
CDR3: CASSAYDRDFYNEQFF
DNA: TGTGCCAGCAGCGCCTACGACAGGGACTTCTACAATGAGCAGTTCTTC

size: many
D: TRBD1
J: TRBJ2-7
V: TRBV30
CDR3: CASHQGAGEQYF
DNA: TGTGCCTCGCATCAGGGGGCTGGGGAGCAGTACTTC

size: NA
D: NA
J: TRBJ1-1
V: TRBV29-1
CDR3: CSSRTDTNTEAFF
DNA: TGCAGCTCCCGGACAGACACGAACACTGAAGCTTTCTTT

size: many
D: NA
J: TRBJ1-2
V: TRBV10-3
CDR3: CAITGDLNYGYTF
DNA: TGTGCCATCACCGGGGACCTTAACTATGGCTACACCTTC

size: many
D: NA
J: TRBJ1-5
V: TRBV18
CDR3: CASSPPGQGLQPQHF
DNA: TGTGCCAGCTCACCACCGGGGCAGGGGCTGCAGCCCCAGCATTTT

size: many
D: TRBD2
J: TRBJ2-1
V: TRBV11-2
CDR3: CASSLGTGLAGAYNEQFF
DNA: TGTGCCAGCAGCTTAGGTACTGGACTAGCGGGAGCCTACAATGAGCAGTTCTTC

size: few
D: NA
J: TRBJ2-7
V: TRBV4-3
CDR3: CASSPRIGVSYEQYF
DNA: TGCGCCAGCAGCCCCCGGATAGGGGTTAGCTACGAGCAGTACTTC